These 21 T cell receptor beta chains originate from one sample sequenced in a study of cytomegalovirus exposure and HLA in healthy donors. Researchers ran the PCR with 60 Vbeta and 13 Jbeta primers. Using immunoSEQ multiplex PCR, the repertoire was profiled, and TCRdb retains in-frame clones only, with some absent. Among more than 50,000 clones listed, roughly 85% were seen once. Sequences were obtained from PBMCs. These receptors were obtained from a female donor in good health and CMV-seronegative.

The rearrangement links TRBV6-1 to TRBJ1-5; the match to TRBD1 covers 7 bases. J was trimmed by 3 bases and V by 2 bases; bases with no gene match: 4. Per the germline V gene, CDR1 is MNHNS and CDR2 is SASEGT. This CDR3 is built from 15 residues. CDR3 in amino acids: CASSESRGYNQPQHF. The CDR3 DNA reads as TGTGCCAGCAGTGAATCCAGGGGGTACAATCAGCCCCAGCATTTT.

This sequence joins TRBV13 and TRBJ2-5, with 14 bases fitting TRBD2. Germline CDR1 PRHDT, CDR2 FYEKMQ (reference sequence). The CDR3 spans 18 residues. V shed 3 bases, J shed 2 bases, and the junction held 8 bases outside the gene matches. The CDR3 DNA sequence: TGTGCCAGCAGCTTTCGGACTAGCGGGAGGAGTGGACAAGAGACCCAGTACTTC. Its protein is CASSFRTSGRSGQETQYF.

This clone was seen a few times. The chain employs TRBV7-2 and TRBJ2-7; TRBD1 aligns across 8 bases. The ends lost 5 bases at V and 5 bases at J; junction bases unmatched: 20. The CDR3 extends over 18 amino acids. Per the germline V gene, CDR1 is SGHTA and CDR2 is FQGNSA. The DNA for the CDR3 is TGTGCCAGCAGCCGAATTAGTACGGCAGGGGGCCGAAGAAACGAGCAGTACTTC. Translating gives CASSRISTAGGRRNEQYF.

This chain connects TRBV7-2 to TRBJ2-3, with a possible D match to TRBD2 (6 bases). The CDR3 is made up of 15 amino acids. Germline V gives CDR1 SGHTA, CDR2 FQGNSA. Trimming left V 2 bases short and J 0 bases short, with 9 bases between. The CDR3 loop is CASSLIGRSTDTQYF. As DNA, the CDR3 is TGTGCCAGCAGCTTAATCGGGAGAAGCACAGATACGCAGTATTTT.

The rearrangement uses TRBV6-5 and TRBJ2-1, with D tentatively TRBD1 (5 bases). Trimming left V 0 bases short and J 7 bases short, with 7 bases between. Germline CDR1 is MNHEY and CDR2 is SVGAGI. The CDR3 is 13 residues long. In DNA, the CDR3 is TGTGCCAGCAGTTACTCGCAGGGAAATGAGCAGTTCTTC. This gives the protein CASSYSQGNEQFF.

The CDR3 loop reads CASSVASGRETQYF. DNA for the CDR3: TGTGCCAGCAGCGTAGCTTCGGGGAGAGAGACCCAGTACTTC. V is TRBV9 and J is TRBJ2-5; D might be TRBD2 (5 bases). Germline CDR1 SGDLS, CDR2 YYNGEE. The length of the CDR3 is 14 residues. Trimming pared 0 bases from V and 4 bases from J, leaving 10 bases between.

The sample holds one count of this clone. The chain uses TRBV28 and TRBJ2-3; 12 bases agree with TRBD2. The CDR3 is 20 residues long. V shed 6 bases and J 3 bases; nucleotides not matched to a gene: 19. Germline values: CDR1 MDHEN, CDR2 SYDVKM. This CDR3 reads CASSPTPWTSGKLQTDTQYF. As DNA, the CDR3 is TGTGCCAGCAGCCCAACTCCTTGGACTAGCGGGAAATTGCAGACAGATACGCAGTATTTT.

This clone has just a few counts. Other DNA sequences in the same sample also yield this CDR3. The chain has TRBV9 and TRBJ2-7; TRBD1 matches 10 bases. This CDR3 contains 15 residues. With V trimmed by 3 bases and J by 6 bases, 9 bases remained unmatched. CDR1 and CDR2 from the germline V gene are SGDLS and YYNGEE. Written as DNA, the CDR3 is TGTGCCAGCAGCGCTCCGGGACAGGGGTTAAGCGAGCAGTACTTC. This encodes CASSAPGQGLSEQYF.

The chain joins TRBV5-1 to TRBJ2-1; 8 nucleotides line up with TRBD2. In germline, CDR1 is SGHRS, CDR2 YFSETQ. The J segment lost 6 bases and the V segment lost 7 bases, leaving 3 bases of the junction unmatched. The CDR3 runs 12 residues. CDR3 residues: CASGTSVNEQFF. DNA for the CDR3: TGCGCCAGCGGGACTAGTGTCAATGAGCAGTTCTTC.

The chain joins TRBV5-1 to TRBJ2-2; TRBD2 might be the D (5 bases). CDR1 and CDR2 from the germline V gene are SGHRS and YFSETQ. The CDR3 sequence is 12 residues long. Trimming left V 4 bases short and J 6 bases short, with 7 bases between. CDR3 nucleotides: TGCGCCAGCAGCGTCGGGGCCGGGGAGCTGTTTTTT. Its translation is CASSVGAGELFF.

The chain has TRBV5-8 and TRBJ1-1; no clear D. The germline V gene encodes CDR1 SGHTS and CDR2 YDEGEE. The V end was cut by 0 bases, the J end by 7 bases, with 7 bases between. CDR3 length: 12 residues. CDR3 bases: TGTGCCAGCAGCTTGGTCCGGTTTGAAGCTTTCTTT. Residues: CASSLVRFEAFF. Variable domain in full (rest from reference TRBV5-8 and TRBJ1-1): EAGVTQSPTHLIKTRGQQATLRCSPISGHTSVYWYQQALGLGLQFLLWYDEGEERNRGNFPPRFSGRQFPNYSSELNVNALELEDSALYLCASSLVRFEAFFGQGTRLTVV.

Comment on this clone: One end of the junction does not line up with germline, which may come from a read error. The genes are TRBV7-9 and TRBJ2-5; 10 positions match TRBD1. This CDR3 has 15 residues. Germline CDR1 and CDR2: SEHNR and FQNEAQ (reference sequence). DNA for the CDR3: TGTTCCAGCAGCTCGACAGGGGGCTTCTTAGAGACCCAGTACTTC. The encoded protein is CSSSSTGGFLETQYF.

The chain carries TRBV28 and TRBJ1-2; tentatively, D is TRBD1 (5 bases). In germline, CDR1 is MDHEN, CDR2 SYDVKM. The CDR3 spans 15 residues. V lost 6 bases and J 0 bases, leaving 14 bases between the germline ends. CDR3 sequence reads: CASRRTGLANYGYTF. The CDR3 nucleotides read TGTGCCAGCAGAAGAACGGGACTGGCTAACTATGGCTACACCTTC.

This chain links TRBV5-1 with TRBJ2-1, with D tentatively TRBD2 (5 bases). Germline V gene data show CDR1 as SGHRS and CDR2 as YFSETQ. Deletions cut 4 bases from V and 5 bases from J, with 13 bases between. The length of the CDR3 is 14 residues. The CDR3 spells CASSPRTGNNEQFF. The CDR3 DNA is TGCGCCAGCAGCCCCAGGACGGGGAACAATGAGCAGTTCTTC.

The rearrangement joins TRBV2 to TRBJ1-1, with a weak D call TRBD1 (6 bases). There are 15 residues in the CDR3. V dropped 5 bases and J dropped 5 bases, with 18 bases sitting between them. Germline V gives CDR1 SNHLY, CDR2 FYNNEI. CDR3 sequence (DNA): TGTGCCAGCAGTCCAGACTCAGGGGTAAGGACTGAAGCTTTCTTT. Amino acid sequence: CASSPDSGVRTEAFF.

The V gene is TRBV7-2, the J gene TRBJ2-5, with no clear D. V lost 0 bases, J lost 4 bases, and 6 bases lay in between. Germline V gene data show CDR1 as SGHTA and CDR2 as FQGNSA. The length of the CDR3 is 13 residues. CDR3 DNA: TGTGCCAGCAGCTTAGCGACGGGAGAGACCCAGTACTTC. This codes for CASSLATGETQYF.

This clone is a singleton in its sample. CDR3 coding DNA: TGTGCCATCAGTGGAGGGGGACAGGCCTACGAGCAGTACTTC. It encodes CAISGGGQAYEQYF. The J gene is TRBJ2-5, the V gene TRBV10-3, with TRBD1 matching 8 bases. The J call is uncertain, as TRBJ2-7 better fits the DNA end. The CDR3 is made up of 14 amino acids. Germline loops: CDR1 ENHRY, CDR2 SYGVKD.

The V gene is TRBV6-1, the J gene TRBJ2-7, with a tentative D call TRBD1 (5 bases). The CDR3 covers 14 residues. The V end was cut by 11 bases, the J end by 1 base, with 18 bases between. CDR1 is MNHNS, CDR2 SASEGT, per germline. CDR3 in DNA: TGTGCCGGGGCAGGTCTGGGGCCTTCCTACGAGCAGTACTTC. Amino acids: CAGAGLGPSYEQYF.

The gene calls are TRBV5-1 and TRBJ1-1, with 7 bases lining up with TRBD1. The CDR3 extends over 13 amino acids. Germline lookup yields CDR1 SGHRS and CDR2 YFSETQ. The V and J ends lost 7 bases and 2 bases, in that order; junction bases with no gene match: 5. CDR3 loop: CASSRQGNTEAFF. In DNA, the CDR3 is TGCGCCAGCTCTCGACAGGGAAACACTGAAGCTTTCTTT.

The chain has TRBV29-1 and TRBJ2-1; D is perhaps TRBD1 (6 bases). This CDR3 spans 17 amino acids. In germline, CDR1 is SQVTM, CDR2 ANQGSEA. V lost 6 bases and J lost 8, with 29 bases in between. The CDR3 is CSVLAGQKELSLDEQFF. Written as DNA, the CDR3 is TGCAGCGTCCTCGCCGGACAGAAGGAGCTTTCACTCGATGAGCAGTTCTTC.

V and J are TRBV19 and TRBJ2-1, with 7 bases identical to TRBD1. Germline-derived CDR1 and CDR2 are LNHDA and SQIVND (reference sequence). This CDR3 comprises 15 residues. J was trimmed by 0 bases and V by 6 bases; bases with no gene match: 5. CDR3 sequence: CASRSDRSSYNEQFF. The CDR3 DNA is TGTGCCAGTAGGTCGGACAGGAGCTCCTACAATGAGCAGTTCTTC.